These 27 T cell receptor beta chains were sequenced from one sample in a study of cytomegalovirus exposure and HLA in healthy donors. The PCR contained 60 Vbeta and 13 Jbeta primers. The data were produced by immunoSEQ multiplex PCR, yet TCRdb's version contains in-frame clones alone and is incomplete. Of 85,000 to 100,000 clones in the sample, approximately 79% were seen once. The sequencing sample was made of PBMCs. These receptor sequences come from a woman between 35 and 50 years old in good health and CMV-seronegative.

The rearrangement joins TRBV5-4 to TRBJ1-1, with TRBD1 matching 10 bases. This CDR3 is 14 amino acids long. Germline V gives CDR1 SGHNT, CDR2 YYREEE (reference sequence). With 4 bases clipped from V and 7 bases from J, the junction kept 7 bases outside the gene matches. DNA of the CDR3: TGTGCCAGCAGCCTGGGACAGGGGAGGAGTGAAGCTTTCTTT. It encodes CASSLGQGRSEAFF. The full variable domain, in which reference TRBV5-4 and TRBJ1-1 provide the parts outside the CDR3, is ETGVTQSPTHLIKTRGQQVTLRCSSQSGHNTVSWYQQALGQGPQFIFQYYREEENGRGNFPPRFSGLQFPNYSSELNVNALELDDSALYLCASSLGQGRSEAFFGQGTRLTVV.

The chain links TRBV27 to TRBJ1-6, with 7 bases lining up with TRBD1. The CDR3 length is 15 residues. The germline V gene has CDR1 MNHEY and CDR2 SMNVEV (reference sequence). J was trimmed by 7 bases and V by 7 bases; bases with no gene match: 10. CDR3 nucleotides: TGTGCCAGCAAGCAGGACAGGCGTTTAAATTCACCCCTCCACTTT. Encoded protein: CASKQDRRLNSPLHF.

This clone was counted once. The V gene is TRBV7-2, the J gene TRBJ2-3; possibly TRBD1 for D (6 bases). Between the trimmed V and J ends, which lost 4 bases and 3 bases, there was a span of 23 bases. The CDR3 has 18 amino acids. CDR1 is SGHTA, CDR2 FQGNSA, per germline. The CDR3 sequence: CASSSALGPGTGTDTQYF. The CDR3 nucleotides are TGTGCCAGCAGCTCCGCTTTGGGGCCGGGTACAGGGACAGATACGCAGTATTTT.

CDR3 sequence: CASSLAGGTYEQYF. DNA of the CDR3: TGTGCCAGCAGCTTAGCAGGAGGCACCTACGAGCAGTACTTC. The gene calls are TRBV5-4 and TRBJ2-7; weak D call: TRBD2 (5 bases). V was pared by 2 bases and J by 2 bases, with 11 bases between. The V gene's germline CDR1 is SGHNT and CDR2 YYREEE (reference sequence). The CDR3 extends over 14 amino acids.

This clone ranks as medium-sized (0.01 to 0.1%). The chain carries TRBV6-4 and TRBJ1-6; TRBD1 is a possible D gene (5 bases). V was shortened by 3 bases and J by 6 bases, with 6 bases between the two germline ends. The CDR3 contains 13 residues. Germline lookup yields CDR1 MRHNA and CDR2 SNTAGT. This chain's CDR3 is CASSERGNSPLHF. DNA of the CDR3: TGTGCCAGCAGTGAAAGGGGTAATTCACCCCTCCACTTT.

On this clone itself: One junction end does not reproduce the germline sequence, and a read error may be involved. The V gene is TRBV7-9, the J gene TRBJ2-3; possible D gene TRBD2, 5 bases. The CDR3 has 14 amino acids. CDR1 and CDR2 from the germline V gene are SEHNR and FQNEAQ (reference sequence). The CDR3 bases are TGTTCCAGCAGCTTAGCTAGCTCTAGGGATACGCAGTATTTT. Translation: CSSSLASSRDTQYF.

This chain joins TRBV30 and TRBJ1-5; 9 nucleotides line up with TRBD1. Unmatched junction bases numbered 13, after V lost 1 base and J lost 3 bases. This CDR3 has 18 residues. Germline V CDR1 and CDR2: GTSNPN, SVGIG (reference sequence). Here the CDR3 reads CAWSAGQGPKTLNQPQHF. The CDR3 DNA reads TGTGCCTGGAGTGCAGGACAGGGGCCAAAGACCCTCAATCAGCCCCAGCATTTT.

This chain links TRBV7-9 with TRBJ1-2; the match to TRBD1 covers 7 bases. The germline CDR1 and CDR2 sequences are SEHNR and FQNEAQ (reference sequence). V was clipped by 5 bases and J by 7 bases; unmatched bases: 7. The CDR3 loop spans 13 amino acids. CDR3 in DNA: TGTGCCAGCAGCCCAAACAGGGGAGGTGGCTACACCTTC. It specifies CASSPNRGGGYTF.

The chain has TRBV29-1 and TRBJ2-1; the D gene is possibly TRBD2 (5 bases). This CDR3 has 14 amino acids. V shed 2 bases and J shed 7 bases, with 15 bases lying between them. Germline V gene sequence: CDR1 SQVTM, CDR2 ANQGSEA. The CDR3 DNA is TGCAGCGTTGAAAAGGAGAGGAGGATGAATGAGCAGTTCTTC. Its translation: CSVEKERRMNEQFF.

This clone has at least ten counts. The chain uses TRBV4-2 and TRBJ2-1, with 12 bases fitting TRBD2. Germline CDR1 is LGHNA and CDR2 is YNFKEQ. The CDR3 extends over 15 amino acids. V lost 3 bases, J lost 7 bases, and 4 bases stayed unmatched. The CDR3 here is CASSQLAGGLNEQFF. DNA for the CDR3: TGTGCCAGCAGCCAGCTAGCGGGGGGGCTTAATGAGCAGTTCTTC.

V is TRBV9 and J is TRBJ1-6; a possible D gene is TRBD1 (5 bases). CDR1 and CDR2 from the germline V gene are SGDLS and YYNGEE. V lost 0 bases and J lost 6, with 10 bases in between. The CDR3 runs to 15 residues. Here the CDR3 DNA reads TGTGCCAGCAGCGTAGGGACAAAGGTTAATTCACCCCTCCACTTT. Protein product: CASSVGTKVNSPLHF.

The chain combines TRBV9 with TRBJ2-5; TRBD2 might be the D (5 bases). Per the germline V gene, CDR1 is SGDLS and CDR2 is YYNGEE. Between the trimmed V and J ends, which lost 0 bases and 5 bases, there was a span of 11 bases. The CDR3 has 14 residues. CDR3 sequence: CASSVGGLEETQYF. CDR3 DNA: TGTGCCAGCAGCGTAGGAGGGCTGGAGGAGACCCAGTACTTC.

The chain has TRBV27 and TRBJ2-5; the match to TRBD2 covers 8 bases. V lost 3 bases to trimming and J lost 5 bases; unmatched junction nucleotides: 8. This CDR3 region has 15 residues. The germline V gene has CDR1 MNHEY and CDR2 SMNVEV (reference sequence). The CDR3 coding sequence is TGTGCCAGCAGTTTCCGGGGGGGCCTCCGGGAGACCCAGTACTTC. Its protein is CASSFRGGLRETQYF.

The V and J genes are TRBV29-1 and TRBJ1-4; TRBD1 agrees at 7 bases. CDR3 length equals 13 residues. The V gene end was trimmed by 5 bases and the J gene end by 5 bases; junction bases not matched to a gene: 5. The germline V gene encodes CDR1 SQVTM and CDR2 ANQGSEA. CDR3 protein: CSVKQGTNEKLFF. DNA for the CDR3: TGCAGCGTTAAACAGGGGACCAATGAAAAACTGTTTTTT.

The chain joins TRBV4-3 to TRBJ1-1; D unresolved. The CDR3 is made up of 15 amino acids. Germline V gene lookup returns CDR1 LGHNA and CDR2 YSLEER. Trimming took 4 bases from V and 2 from J, leaving 14 bases between them. CDR3 nucleotide sequence: TGCGCCAGCAGCCCCCGTTGGGCAATCAACACTGAAGCTTTCTTT. Protein product: CASSPRWAINTEAFF.

Here the CDR3 reads CASSIGGEDEAFF. The CDR3 bases are TGTGCCAGTAGTATTGGGGGGGAGGATGAAGCTTTCTTT. The V and J genes are TRBV19 and TRBJ1-1; D is perhaps TRBD1 (5 bases). The CDR3 extends over 13 amino acids. Germline values: CDR1 LNHDA, CDR2 SQIVND (reference sequence). Between the trimmed V and J ends, which lost 3 bases and 7 bases, there was a span of 12 bases.

V is TRBV30 and J is TRBJ2-5, with a tentative D call TRBD1 (6 bases). The CDR3 consists of 14 residues. V gave up 3 bases and J gave up 0 bases, with 11 bases separating them. Germline CDR1 reads GTSNPN; CDR2 reads SVGIG (reference sequence). Here the CDR3 reads CAWRKGVYQETQYF. As DNA, the CDR3 is TGTGCCTGGAGGAAGGGGGTATACCAAGAGACCCAGTACTTC.

This clone turned up a few times. The chain has TRBV19 and TRBJ1-3, with TRBD1 matching over 10 bases. The CDR3 runs 15 residues. The V gene end was trimmed by 5 bases and the J gene end by 0 bases; junction bases not matched to a gene: 1. Germline V CDR1 and CDR2: LNHDA, SQIVND (reference sequence). CDR3 residues: CASSGQGDSGNTIYF. DNA of the CDR3: TGTGCCAGTAGTGGACAGGGGGACTCTGGAAACACCATATATTTT.

The chain recombines TRBV5-8 with TRBJ2-3; maybe TRBD1 (5 bases). The germline V and J ends were trimmed by 4 bases and 1 base, with 10 bases remaining between them. Germline CDR1 and CDR2: SGHTS and YDEGEE. The CDR3 totals 14 residues. CDR3: CASSTDRGTDTQYF. The CDR3 region has the DNA TGTGCCAGCAGCACCGACAGAGGCACAGATACGCAGTATTTT. The entire variable domain, with the rest obtained from reference TRBV5-8 and TRBJ2-3, is as follows: EAGVTQSPTHLIKTRGQQATLRCSPISGHTSVYWYQQALGLGLQFLLWYDEGEERNRGNFPPRFSGRQFPNYSSELNVNALELEDSALYLCASSTDRGTDTQYFGPGTRLTVL.

The rearrangement joins TRBV5-1 to TRBJ1-1, with 7 positions matching TRBD1. CDR1 is SGHRS, CDR2 YFSETQ, per germline. The CDR3 runs 17 residues. With V trimmed by 4 bases and J by 1 base, 13 bases remained unmatched. This CDR3 reads CASSKISQGGKNTEAFF. The CDR3 coding sequence is TGCGCCAGCAGCAAAATCAGTCAGGGGGGCAAGAACACTGAAGCTTTCTTT.

The chain recombines TRBV9 with TRBJ2-1; 11 positions match TRBD1. V shed 1 base, J shed 7 bases, and the junction held 4 bases outside the gene matches. Germline-derived CDR1 and CDR2 are SGDLS and YYNGEE. The length of the CDR3 is 15 residues. The CDR3 here is CASSVWGTGGNEQFF. CDR3 DNA: TGTGCCAGCAGCGTATGGGGGACAGGGGGAAATGAGCAGTTCTTC.

The CDR3 DNA reads TGCGCCAGCAGTGAGGGGCGGGGGACGGACAATGAGCAGTTCTTC. This gives the protein CASSEGRGTDNEQFF. V is TRBV10-2 and J is TRBJ2-1, with TRBD2 matching 7 bases. V lost 2 bases and J lost 5; bases outside the gene matches: 6. Germline CDR1 WSHSY, CDR2 SAAADI. CDR3 length equals 15 residues.

The rearrangement uses TRBV9 and TRBJ1-2, with D tentatively TRBD1 (6 bases). Germline CDR1 reads SGDLS; CDR2 reads YYNGEE. CDR3 length: 14 amino acids. V lost 3 bases and J 9 bases, leaving 18 bases between the germline ends. The CDR3 coding sequence is TGTGCCAGCAGCGACCCAACAGGGTATACGAGCTACACCTTC. Protein: CASSDPTGYTSYTF.

This clone occurred once. V is TRBV19 and J is TRBJ1-1; TRBD1 is a possible D gene (5 bases). Trimming pared 5 bases from V and 1 base from J, leaving 14 bases between. Germline-derived CDR1 and CDR2 are LNHDA and SQIVND (reference sequence). The length of the CDR3 is 15 residues. In DNA form, the CDR3 reads TGTGCCAGTAGTCCCGGGGGAGCGAGGAACACTGAAGCTTTCTTT. Translation: CASSPGGARNTEAFF.

This chain connects TRBV2 to TRBJ2-1; 8 bases match TRBD2. V gave up 7 bases and J gave up 2 bases; unmatched junction bases: 7. Germline CDR1 SNHLY, CDR2 FYNNEI. There are 15 residues in the CDR3. CDR3 in DNA: TGTGCCAGCACTACGGCAGCGGGGGCCTACAATGAGCAGTTCTTC. It is translated as CASTTAAGAYNEQFF. The whole variable domain, filled in from reference TRBV2 and TRBJ2-1, reads EPEVTQTPSHQVTQMGQEVILRCVPISNHLYFYWYRQILGQKVEFLVSFYNNEISEKSEIFDDQFSVERPDGSNFTLKIRSTKLEDSAMYFCASTTAAGAYNEQFFGPGTRLTVL.

The chain joins TRBV4-3 to TRBJ2-6, with 9 bases aligning to TRBD1. The V gene's germline CDR1 is LGHNA and CDR2 YSLEER. V shed 4 bases and J 0 bases; nucleotides not matched to a gene: 7. This CDR3 has 18 residues. CDR3 sequence reads: CASSRNRQGGSGANVLTF. The CDR3 DNA is TGCGCCAGCAGCCGGAATAGACAGGGGGGCTCTGGGGCCAACGTCCTGACTTTC.

This clone was observed many times. This chain joins TRBV28 and TRBJ1-6; D might be TRBD1 (5 bases). CDR1 and CDR2 (germline): MDHEN, SYDVKM. Trimming cost V 3 bases and J 7 bases, with 19 bases left between them. This CDR3 spans 17 amino acids. The CDR3 sequence: CASSFKAGPPGNSPLHF. The CDR3 DNA reads TGTGCCAGCAGTTTTAAGGCAGGGCCCCCGGGCAATTCACCCCTCCACTTT.